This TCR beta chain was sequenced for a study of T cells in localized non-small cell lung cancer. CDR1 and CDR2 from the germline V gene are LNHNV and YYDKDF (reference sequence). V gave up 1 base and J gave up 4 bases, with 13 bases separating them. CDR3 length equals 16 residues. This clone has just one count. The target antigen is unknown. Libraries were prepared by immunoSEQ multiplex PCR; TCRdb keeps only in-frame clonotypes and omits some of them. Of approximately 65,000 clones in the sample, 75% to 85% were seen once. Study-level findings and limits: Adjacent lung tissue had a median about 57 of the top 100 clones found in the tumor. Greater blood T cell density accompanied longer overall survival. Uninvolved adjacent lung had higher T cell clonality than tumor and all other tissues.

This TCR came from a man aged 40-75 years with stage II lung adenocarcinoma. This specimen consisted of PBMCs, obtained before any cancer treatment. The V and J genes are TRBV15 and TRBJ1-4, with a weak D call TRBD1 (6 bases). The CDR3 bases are TGTGCCACCAGCAGAGTCCAGGGGAACGGTAATGAAAAACTGTTTTTT. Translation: CATSRVQGNGNEKLFF.